One sample yielded the 8 T cell receptor beta chains listed below, sequenced in a study of T cells in Graves' hyperthyroidism and ophthalmopathy. Amplification targeted TCR beta CDR3 regions from RNA transcripts. An initial round of RT-PCR targeting the TCR CDR3 relied on the HTBI primer set. TCRdb called the multiplex PCR reads again in MiXCR, with one record for every CDR3 protein. The sample comprises hundreds of thousands of distinct CDR3 sequences, around 20% of which are singletons, and around 64% rests with the top ten. Input material: blood. The receptors here all came from a man aged 30 to 39 with Graves' ophthalmopathy.

The J gene is TRBJ1-6, the V gene TRBV6-1; D uncertain. Germline loops: CDR1 MNHNS, CDR2 SASEGT. V was trimmed by 3 bases and J by 0 bases, leaving 9 bases between them. This CDR3 is 16 amino acids long. CDR3 region: CASSEFHRSYNSPLHF. In DNA form, the CDR3 reads TGTGCCAGCAGTGAGTTTCACCGCTCCTATAATTCACCCCTCCACTTT.

The genes are TRBV14 and TRBJ2-7; D remains ambiguous. The CDR3 covers 15 residues. Germline values: CDR1 SGHDN, CDR2 FVKESK. Trimming cost V 5 bases and J 5 bases, with 19 bases left between them. The CDR3 sequence is CASSEKFWVLDEQYF. CDR3 sequence (DNA): TGTGCCAGCAGCGAAAAATTCTGGGTTTTGGACGAGCAGTACTTC.

The table lists this clonotype with many counts. This rearrangement joins TRBV20-1 to TRBJ2-1; D is unresolved. The CDR3 has 14 residues. Per the germline V gene, CDR1 is DFQATT and CDR2 is SNEGSKA (reference sequence). With 7 bases removed from V and 0 bases from J, the gap between germline ends came to 13 bases. The CDR3 sequence is CSVPGLSSYNEQFF. The CDR3 DNA follows: TGCAGTGTTCCCGGCCTAAGCTCCTACAATGAGCAGTTCTTC.

The chain combines TRBV7-2 with TRBJ2-2; D uncertain. Germline lookup yields CDR1 SGHTA and CDR2 FQGNSA. The CDR3 contains 18 residues. V gave up 4 bases and J gave up 0 bases, with 18 bases separating them. The CDR3 sequence: CASSWAPLRFANTGELFF. The CDR3 DNA is TGTGCCAGCAGCTGGGCCCCTCTCCGGTTCGCGAACACCGGGGAGCTGTTTTTT. Full variable domain (outside the CDR3, taken from reference TRBV7-2 and TRBJ2-2): GAGVSQSPSNKVTEKGKDVELRCDPISGHTALYWYRQSLGQGLEFLIYFQGNSAPDKSGLPSDRFSAERTGGSVSTLTIQRTQQEDSAVYLCASSWAPLRFANTGELFFGEGSRLTVL.

This clonotype has a count of ten or more. This chain links TRBV12-3 or TRBV12-4 with TRBJ2-7; a possible D gene is TRBD2 (6 bases). The CDR3 runs 13 residues. V dropped 3 bases and J dropped 2 bases, with 8 bases sitting between them. The CDR3 spells CASSLREAYEQYF. The CDR3 DNA reads as TGTGCCAGCAGTTTGAGGGAGGCCTACGAGCAGTACTTC.

This clonotype was seen many times. The V gene is TRBV11-2, the J gene TRBJ2-3, with 13 bases lining up with TRBD2. With 3 bases clipped from V and 7 bases from J, the junction kept 4 bases outside the gene matches. The CDR3 extends over 15 amino acids. The germline gives CDR1 SGHAT, CDR2 FQNNGV. The CDR3 reads CASSFFGTSGNTQYF. CDR3 DNA sequence: TGTGCCAGCAGCTTCTTCGGGACTAGCGGGAATACGCAGTATTTT.

This sequence joins TRBV7-2 and TRBJ2-5, with D possibly being TRBD2 (7 bases). The CDR3 runs to 15 residues. Germline V CDR1 and CDR2: SGHTA, FQGNSA. V lost 5 bases to trimming and J lost 2 bases, with 15 bases between them. CDR3 loop: CASSPSGDNQETQYF. Here the CDR3 DNA reads TGTGCCAGCAGCCCGAGCGGGGACAATCAAGAGACCCAGTACTTC.

This clonotype was seen at least ten times. The V and J genes are TRBV11-2 and TRBJ2-1; D may be TRBD2 (5 bases). V shed 5 bases and J shed 9 bases, with 14 bases lying between them. The V gene's germline CDR1 is SGHAT and CDR2 FQNNGV. The CDR3 sequence is 13 residues long. In DNA, the CDR3 is TGTGCCAGCAGCCCCCCCCCGGGGAGTGAGCAGTTCTTC. Translation: CASSPPPGSEQFF. The full variable domain, its missing parts supplied by reference TRBV11-2 and TRBJ2-1, is EAGVAQSPRYKIIEKRQSVAFWCNPISGHATLYWYQQILGQGPKLLIQFQNNGVVDDSQLPKDRFSAERLKGVDSTLKIQPAKLEDSAVYLCASSPPPGSEQFFGPGTRLTVL.